This T cell receptor (beta chain) emerged from a study of beta chain features in type 1 diabetes. The overall study: The study found patients and healthy donors alike in age, gender and cell yields. Study conclusions and caveats: Type 1 diabetes patients had VDJ junctions that carried fewer insertions and more deletions.

Sorting gave populations that all exceeded 95% purity. This clone showed up just a few times. Its antigen remains unknown. Germline CDR1 GTSNPN, CDR2 SVGIG (reference sequence). The CDR3 runs 12 residues. V was clipped by 5 bases and J by 7 bases; unmatched bases: 7. Every isolated RNA sample was fully reverse transcribed, so sequencing captured expressed TCRB transcripts. Naive, central memory and regulatory T cell samples came to a mean of roughly 3.9 million reads. Assay: immunoSEQ multiplex PCR; the TCRdb copy retains only in-frame clones and omits some. The sample includes roughly 500,000 clones, approximately 10% seen only once; the top ten take 0.045% to 0.05%.

The genes are TRBV30 and TRBJ1-2, with 7 bases aligning to TRBD1. Material for sequencing was naive CD4+ T cells from blood. This receptor was identified in a woman younger than 30 in good health. CDR3 sequence: CAWGRAGGGYTF. In nucleotides, the CDR3 is TGTGCCTGGGGCAGGGCAGGGGGTGGCTACACCTTC.